The 30 T cell receptor beta chains reported below all come from one sample, sequenced in a study of OX40 agonist ivuxolimab in advanced cancers. TCRdb's table, derived via immunoSEQ multiplex PCR, lists solely in-frame clones and lacks some. The table has 70,000 or so clones, 70% to 90% seen once. The sample consisted of CD4+ or CD8+ T cells sorted from blood, taken in a trial of the OX40 agonist ivuxolimab. The receptors shown here come from an adult with an advanced solid tumor such as melanoma, head and neck, liver or kidney cancer.

This clone appeared a single time. The chain couples TRBV4-2 to TRBJ1-3, with D perhaps matching TRBD1 (5 bases). Per germline, CDR1 LGHNA and CDR2 YNFKEQ. Between the trimmed V and J ends, which lost 4 bases and 5 bases, there was a span of 12 bases. The CDR3 runs 14 residues. The CDR3 sequence is CASSPGTARNTIYF. The CDR3 DNA sequence: TGTGCCAGCAGCCCCGGGACGGCTAGAAACACCATATATTTT.

V gene TRBV30 combines with J gene TRBJ1-1; D is uncertain. The CDR3 has 13 amino acids. CDR1 GTSNPN and CDR2 SVGIG come from the germline V gene (reference sequence). V dropped 4 bases and J dropped 9 bases, with 18 bases sitting between them. Written as DNA, the CDR3 is TGTGCCTGGATACCGACCGGGATTCCTAAAGCTTTCTTT. This encodes CAWIPTGIPKAFF.

V and J are TRBV15 and TRBJ1-1; 8 bases are a match to TRBD1. Germline CDR1 is LNHNV and CDR2 is YYDKDF (reference sequence). The CDR3 totals 15 residues. V lost 1 base and J lost 7; bases outside the gene matches: 8. The chain's CDR3 is CATSRGTGSSYEAFF. The CDR3 coding sequence is TGTGCCACCAGCAGAGGGACAGGGTCATCGTATGAAGCTTTCTTT.

V gene TRBV9 combines with J gene TRBJ2-2; weak D call: TRBD1 (6 bases). CDR1 is SGDLS and CDR2 is YYNGEE in the germline V gene. The CDR3 runs 15 residues. V was clipped by 1 base and J by 3 bases, with 10 bases between them. The CDR3 sequence is CASSVMGQDTGELFF. Here the CDR3 DNA reads TGTGCCAGCAGCGTAATGGGACAAGACACCGGGGAGCTGTTTTTT.

This rearrangement joins TRBV7-3 to TRBJ2-3; TRBD2 aligns across 9 bases. Per germline, CDR1 SGHTA and CDR2 FQGTGA. The CDR3 has 17 residues. With 0 bases clipped from V and 1 base from J, the junction kept 5 bases outside the gene matches. For the CDR3, the DNA is TGTGCCAGCAGCTTAACGAATAGCGGGAGCGGCACAGATACGCAGTATTTT. Encoded protein: CASSLTNSGSGTDTQYF.

The chain couples TRBV18 to TRBJ1-2; 7 bases agree with TRBD1. Germline V gene sequence: CDR1 KGHSH, CDR2 LQKENI. The CDR3 runs to 13 residues. J was trimmed by 4 bases and V by 3 bases; bases with no gene match: 2. The CDR3 is CASSPEGAYGYTF. The CDR3 DNA reads TGTGCCAGCTCACCGGAGGGGGCCTATGGCTACACCTTC. The variable domain in full, completed from reference TRBV18 and TRBJ1-2, reads NAGVMQNPRHLVRRRGQEARLRCSPMKGHSHVYWYRQLPEEGLKFMVYLQKENIIDESGMPKERFSAEFPKEGPSILRIQQVVRGDSAAYFCASSPEGAYGYTFGSGTRLTVV.

The V call is TRBV7-3, the J call TRBJ2-6; tentatively, D is TRBD1 or TRBD2 (5 bases each). This CDR3 has 17 residues. V lost 5 bases and J 1 base, leaving 15 bases between the germline ends. Germline V lookup: CDR1 SGHTA, CDR2 FQGTGA. For the CDR3, the DNA is TGTGCCAGCAGCGGTCCGGGACGAGCTTCTGGGGCCAACGTCCTGACTTTC. The encoded protein is CASSGPGRASGANVLTF.

The chain is built from TRBV7-2 and TRBJ1-4; tentatively, D is TRBD1 (5 bases). Germline V gene lookup returns CDR1 SGHTA and CDR2 FQGNSA. CDR3 length: 15 amino acids. Trimming cost V 2 bases and J 5 bases, with 12 bases left between them. In DNA, the CDR3 is TGTGCCAGCAGCTTAAAAGGTGGGACGAATGAAAAACTGTTTTTT. It is translated as CASSLKGGTNEKLFF.

The rearrangement links TRBV19 to TRBJ1-5; D might be TRBD1 (5 bases). Germline assignment: CDR1 LNHDA and CDR2 SQIVND (reference sequence). The CDR3 spans 17 residues. The V end was cut by 2 bases, the J end by 7 bases, with 21 bases between. The CDR3 reads CASSIFRDRGRGQPQHF. CDR3 DNA sequence: TGTGCCAGTAGTATATTCCGGGACCGGGGGAGAGGACAGCCCCAGCATTTT.

J is TRBJ2-3 and V is TRBV4-2; D is uncertain. This CDR3 has 17 residues. Trimming took off 4 bases at V and 2 bases at J, with 19 bases between the two ends. Germline CDR1 and CDR2: LGHNA and YNFKEQ. CDR3: CASSPGRGSTHTDTQYF. The CDR3 bases are TGTGCCAGCAGCCCTGGGCGAGGCAGCACCCACACAGATACGCAGTATTTT.

In nucleotides, the CDR3 is TGCGCCAGCAGCTTGGGACTAGCGGGCCGTGAGCAGTTCTTC. This encodes CASSLGLAGREQFF. The chain uses TRBV5-1 and TRBJ2-1, with TRBD2 matching over 10 bases. After removal of 0 bases from V and 9 bases from J, the junction contained 3 bases not matched to a gene. This CDR3 is built from 14 residues. Per germline, CDR1 SGHRS and CDR2 YFSETQ.

The chain uses TRBV25-1 and TRBJ2-7; 8 bases line up with TRBD2. J was trimmed by 6 bases and V by 6 bases; bases with no gene match: 7. The length of the CDR3 is 13 residues. Germline CDR1 MGHDK, CDR2 SYGVNS. The CDR3 nucleotides read TGTGCCAGCAGCGGGACTAGTCACTCCGAGCAGTACTTC. As protein: CASSGTSHSEQYF.

The CDR3 loop reads CASSSGQGITSGNTIYF. As DNA, the CDR3 is TGTGCCAGCAGCTCGGGACAGGGGATAACCTCTGGAAACACCATATATTTT. This chain links TRBV7-9 with TRBJ1-3, with 10 bases lining up with TRBD1. CDR3 length: 17 amino acids. The V gene's germline CDR1 is SEHNR and CDR2 FQNEAQ (reference sequence). V lost 4 bases to trimming and J lost 0 bases; unmatched junction nucleotides: 6.

The chain has TRBV18 and TRBJ2-3; 8 nucleotides match TRBD2. The V segment lost 1 base and the J segment 4 bases; nucleotides outside the gene matches: 4. Germline CDR1 KGHSH, CDR2 LQKENI. The CDR3 loop spans 15 amino acids. Here the CDR3 DNA reads TGTGCCAGCTCACCACAGGCGGGGGGATCAGATACGCAGTATTTT. It specifies CASSPQAGGSDTQYF.

CDR3 DNA: TGCAGCGTTGCAAAGGATGTAGGCCCCTATGGCTACACCTTC. Its protein product is CSVAKDVGPYGYTF. The chain recombines TRBV29-1 with TRBJ1-2; D is undetermined. Trimming pared 4 bases from V and 4 bases from J, leaving 16 bases between. Germline CDR1 reads SQVTM; CDR2 reads ANQGSEA. The CDR3 runs 14 residues.

This clone has only a few counts. The rearrangement joins TRBV4-3 to TRBJ2-7, with 7 bases fitting TRBD1. Germline values: CDR1 LGHNA, CDR2 YSLEER. The CDR3 is 19 residues long. J was trimmed by 2 bases and V by 0 bases; bases with no gene match: 16. CDR3 DNA: TGCGCCAGCAGCCAAGATTTAGGGACAGATCCTAGGTTTGCCTACGAGCAGTACTTC. Its translation: CASSQDLGTDPRFAYEQYF.

This chain joins TRBV7-3 and TRBJ2-2, with D tentatively TRBD1 (5 bases). The CDR3 runs to 15 residues. Trimming removed 5 bases from V and 0 bases from J, with 10 bases in between. Germline values: CDR1 SGHTA, CDR2 FQGTGA. The CDR3 spells CASSPRGTNTGELFF. In nucleotides, the CDR3 is TGTGCCAGCAGCCCTAGGGGTACGAACACCGGGGAGCTGTTTTTT.

The rearrangement uses TRBV28 and TRBJ1-5; D ambiguous. The CDR3 contains 14 residues. The germline gives CDR1 MDHEN, CDR2 SYDVKM. Trimming cost V 8 bases and J 9 bases, with 20 bases left between them. The CDR3 spells CASARRTVDRPQHF. DNA of the CDR3: TGTGCCAGCGCCAGGAGGACGGTGGATCGGCCCCAGCATTTT.

The rearrangement joins TRBV18 to TRBJ2-2; D uncertain. The CDR3 consists of 15 residues. V was trimmed by 3 bases and J by 3 bases, leaving 11 bases between them. From germline, CDR1 is KGHSH and CDR2 LQKENI. CDR3 in DNA: TGTGCCAGCTCACCCCTACATGCCGACACCGGGGAGCTGTTTTTT. Translation: CASSPLHADTGELFF.

The chain employs TRBV5-6 and TRBJ1-5; D is possibly TRBD1 (5 bases). CDR1 is SGHDT, CDR2 YYEEEE, per germline. The CDR3 contains 14 residues. V lost 5 bases, J lost 8 bases, and 17 bases lay in between. CDR3 protein: CASSWGSQWEPQHF. Written as DNA, the CDR3 is TGTGCCAGCAGTTGGGGGTCTCAGTGGGAGCCCCAGCATTTT.

The rearrangement uses TRBV9 and TRBJ2-7, with 9 bases aligning to TRBD2. Trimming at V came to 4 bases and at J to 0 bases, leaving 5 bases not matched to a gene. The CDR3 extends over 15 amino acids. From germline, CDR1 is SGDLS and CDR2 YYNGEE. The CDR3 DNA reads TGTGCCAGCAGCCTAGCGGGGACGAGCTCCTACGAGCAGTACTTC. Protein product: CASSLAGTSSYEQYF. The whole variable domain, remainder taken from reference TRBV9 and TRBJ2-7, is DSGVTQTPKHLITATGQRVTLRCSPRSGDLSVYWYQQSLDQGLQFLIQYYNGEERAKGNILERFSAQQFPDLHSELNLSSLELGDSALYFCASSLAGTSSYEQYFGPGTRLTVT.

The chain links TRBV2 to TRBJ1-4; D is ambiguous. Between the trimmed V and J ends, which lost 4 bases and 3 bases, there was a span of 12 bases. The germline CDR1 and CDR2 sequences are SNHLY and FYNNEI. CDR3 length equals 15 residues. Written as DNA, the CDR3 is TGTGCCAGCAGTGGTACGGGGTTTTCTAATGAAAAACTGTTTTTT. Translation gives CASSGTGFSNEKLFF.

This chain connects TRBV29-1 to TRBJ1-1; maybe TRBD1 (6 bases). The germline V and J ends were trimmed by 2 bases and 1 base, with 17 bases remaining between them. Germline-derived CDR1 and CDR2 are SQVTM and ANQGSEA. The CDR3 is 16 residues long. The CDR3 nucleotides are TGCAGCGTTGAAAATATTCAGGGGTTGCCGAACACTGAAGCTTTCTTT. Protein: CSVENIQGLPNTEAFF.

The V gene is TRBV27, the J gene TRBJ2-1; TRBD2 aligns across 8 bases. With 7 bases clipped from V and 9 bases from J, the junction kept 14 bases outside the gene matches. Germline values: CDR1 MNHEY, CDR2 SMNVEV (reference sequence). The CDR3 has 15 residues. CDR3 DNA sequence: TGTGCCAGCAATTTGCTAGCGGGTAGTGAGGGTGAGCAGTTCTTC. Protein: CASNLLAGSEGEQFF.

The chain has TRBV19 and TRBJ2-7, with unresolved D. The V end was cut by 7 bases, the J end by 0 bases, with 10 bases between. Per germline, CDR1 LNHDA and CDR2 SQIVND (reference sequence). The CDR3 has 13 residues. The CDR3 spells CASKEEASYEQYF. DNA for the CDR3: TGTGCCAGTAAAGAAGAGGCCTCCTACGAGCAGTACTTC.

The V call is TRBV5-6, the J call TRBJ2-3, with D perhaps TRBD2 (6 bases). Germline CDR1 is SGHDT and CDR2 is YYEEEE. This CDR3 has 15 amino acids. Deletions cut 6 bases from V and 5 bases from J, with 19 bases between. The CDR3 loop reads CASNRDSLGRDTQYF. CDR3 DNA: TGTGCCAGCAACCGGGACTCCCTAGGAAGAGATACGCAGTATTTT.

The V and J genes are TRBV7-3 and TRBJ2-5; a possible D gene is TRBD1 (7 bases). The CDR3 runs 16 residues. Trimming cost V 5 bases and J 7 bases, with 23 bases left between them. CDR1 is SGHTA and CDR2 is FQGTGA in the germline V gene. DNA of the CDR3: TGTGCCAGCAGCCCCCCAGGACAGGAGGGGGGTGGGACCCAGTACTTC. Its translation: CASSPPGQEGGGTQYF.

The gene calls are TRBV21-1 and TRBJ2-5; the table calls TRBD2, which could not be checked here. TRBV21-1 is a listed pseudogene. The CDR3 is 13 amino acids. The CDR3 DNA reads TGTGCCAGCAAGGAGCGGCCCCAAGAGACCCAGTACTTC. The encoded protein is CASKERPQETQYF.

The chain uses TRBV28 and TRBJ1-5; no definite D call. V lost 2 bases and J lost 0, with 8 bases in between. This CDR3 has 15 residues. CDR1 MDHEN and CDR2 SYDVKM come from the germline V gene. CDR3 loop: CASSLLIGSNQPQHF. The DNA of the CDR3 is TGTGCCAGCAGTTTACTTATCGGTAGCAATCAGCCCCAGCATTTT.

The V gene is TRBV30, the J gene TRBJ1-5; 8 bases fit TRBD1. J was trimmed by 3 bases and V by 2 bases; bases with no gene match: 15. The CDR3 is 18 residues long. Germline-derived CDR1 and CDR2 are GTSNPN and SVGIG (reference sequence). The DNA for the CDR3 is TGTGCCTGGAGTCCCCACCGTCTGACAGGGGTTAACAATCAGCCCCAGCATTTT. This encodes CAWSPHRLTGVNNQPQHF.